Here is one T cell receptor (beta chain) with its context. What it binds is unknown. Germline V gene lookup returns CDR1 SGHNT and CDR2 YENEEA. This CDR3 has 15 amino acids. The ends were cut back, 3 bases at V and 5 bases at J, with 14 bases in the middle. The table came from immunoSEQ multiplex PCR; TCRdb's copy has only in-frame clones and leaves some out. The sample holds some 1,200 clones, roughly 20% seen once. This entry is derived from a study of T cells in localized non-small cell lung cancer. Notes on the study in general: Sequencing covered just one tumor region, so heterogeneity cannot be ruled out. A median of roughly 57 clones ranked among the top 100 in tumor appeared in adjacent lung.

In each case, adjacent lung free of atypia was taken at least 2 cm from the tumor margin. The chain has TRBV11-3 and TRBJ1-5, with D uncertain. The receptor was isolated from a male donor at least 60 years old with stage I lung adenocarcinoma. Specimen: normal lung tissue next to the tumor, collected before any cancer treatment. CDR3 protein: CASSFGVAEHQPQHF. Here the CDR3 DNA reads TGTGCCAGCAGCTTCGGTGTGGCAGAGCATCAGCCCCAGCATTTT. Full variable domain (outside the CDR3, taken from reference TRBV11-3 and TRBJ1-5): EAGVVQSPRYKIIEKKQPVAFWCNPISGHNTLYWYLQNLGQGPELLIRYENEEAVDDSQLPKDRFSAERLKGVDSTLKIQPAELGDSAVYLCASSFGVAEHQPQHFGDGTRLSIL.